Below, 5 T cell receptor beta chains from the same sample are listed, as sequenced in a study of T cell repertoires in cytomegalovirus infection (dated by TCRdb to between 2018 and 2021). What the treatment or condition label conveys for this sample: in vitro stimulation with specific CMV peptide epitopes to enrich CMV-specific T cells. Sequencing was performed on an Illumina HiSeq 1500. TCRdb itself trimmed the public reads at Q25 with fastp, ran MiXCR and retained productive beta chains. Rows with one shared CDR3 protein collapse into an entry with the most common genes and DNA. Counted in this sample were some 900,000 distinct CDR3 sequences; about 31% of them appeared once. The ten largest clones take up around 12% of the sample. These receptors lack a known antigen. The sequences come from cultured CD8+ T cells from PBMCs, collected from culture after CMV antigen stimulation. The receptors stem from a human donor in good health (CMV status not recorded). Some clones in this sample may be carry-over from other donors' samples.

This clonotype was found a few times. V is TRBV7-2 and J is TRBJ2-1, with TRBD2 identical over 7 bases. Trimming cost V 7 bases and J 0 bases; bases outside gene matches: 6. The CDR3 length is 15 residues. Germline V gene data show CDR1 as SGHTA and CDR2 as FQGNSA. The CDR3 DNA is TGTGCCAGCATCCTAGCGGCGAGCTCCTACAATGAGCAGTTCTTC. It translates to CASILAASSYNEQFF.

The chain combines TRBV5-1 with TRBJ2-1, with TRBD1 matching over 7 bases. The germline V gene encodes CDR1 SGHRS and CDR2 YFSETQ. J was trimmed by 2 bases and V by 2 bases; bases with no gene match: 16. The CDR3 runs to 19 residues. CDR3 coding DNA: TGCGCCAGCAGCTTTACCCTCACCGGGAACAGGGGTACCTACAATGAGCAGTTCTTC. It translates to CASSFTLTGNRGTYNEQFF.

This clonotype was seen only a few times. The rearrangement joins TRBV27 to TRBJ2-5, with D uncertain. The CDR3 covers 16 residues. The V end was cut by 5 bases, the J end by 0 bases, with 16 bases between. Germline V gene lookup returns CDR1 MNHEY and CDR2 SMNVEV (reference sequence). CDR3 DNA: TGTGCCAGCAGTAGTCGACAAGCCGGGTACCAAGAGACCCAGTACTTC. Its protein product is CASSSRQAGYQETQYF.

This clonotype came up a few times. This chain links TRBV20-1 with TRBJ2-7; no clear D gene. Germline V lookup: CDR1 DFQATT, CDR2 SNEGSKA (reference sequence). The CDR3 covers 14 residues. V was trimmed by 0 bases and J by 0 bases, leaving 9 bases between them. The CDR3 coding sequence is TGCAGTGCTAGAGATAACAAGGGCTCCTACGAGCAGTACGTC. Encoded protein: CSARDNKGSYEQYV.

This clonotype was seen a few times. The chain carries TRBV7-9 and TRBJ1-5, with D possibly matching TRBD1 (5 bases). V was clipped by 5 bases and J by 5 bases, with 13 bases between them. CDR1 is SEHNR, CDR2 FQNEAQ, per germline (reference sequence). This CDR3 is built from 14 residues. The CDR3 protein is CASSPAGGHQPQHF. CDR3 coding DNA: TGTGCCAGCAGCCCCGCCGGGGGACATCAGCCCCAGCATTTT.